This T cell receptor (beta chain) was sequenced in a study of T cell responses to AZD1222 COVID-19 vaccine (dated by TCRdb to about 2021). General notes on the study: A total of just over 230 trial participants underwent TCR sequencing, of whom roughly 210 had received two doses of AZD1222 and roughly 26 had received two doses of the MenACWY control vaccine. Trial participants were enrolled into age subgroups of 18-55, 56-69 and 70-plus years, which contained about 150, 27 and 61 TCR-sequenced participants, respectively.

According to the study, the label for this sample's time point signals: about 28 days (+/-7) after the second vaccine dose. AZD1222 recipients with second doses at about 4 weeks or about 12 weeks were pooled, because spike-specific TCR depth and breadth did not differ between schedules. Vaccinee samples were obtained from the UK trials COV001 and COV002, which included a single-blind randomized controlled phase 2/3 trial of AZD1222 (ChAdOx1 nCoV-19) in healthy adults. Trial participant PBMC samples were collected at day 0 and day 28 after the second dose for TCRbeta chain sequencing. Overall study results and their limits: The whole spike protein was spanned by vaccine-associated CD4 TCRs, and dominant responses were seen in regions 160-218 and 743-854. In the small 56-69-year group, the increase in depth fell short of significance, most likely because of low power. Reportedly, almost half of the unique spike-specific TCRs recognized epitopes lying outside the regions that are mutated in the B.1.351 and B.1.1.7 variants. Most participants were white British and females outnumbered males, and the authors suggested that clonal diversity may have been underestimated. Because no day 14 peak-response samples were available, repertoires were characterized only after the peak T cell response. Conclusions about previously exposed vaccinees are limited, since just 6 or 7 AZD1222 recipients were seropositive for SARS-CoV-2 at baseline. After two AZD1222 doses, both the breadth and the depth of spike-specific TCRs were significantly higher than at day 0 and than in MenACWY recipients.

About this clone: Its antigen is still unknown. Per-base qualities were not stored, and no clone one base away is much larger.

The CDR3 regions of human TCRbeta chains were analyzed by immunosequencing. In the original analysis: TCRs in the repertoires were compared against a reference library of SARS-CoV-2-specific TCRs that had been generated with the MIRA antigen-specificity platform. Breadth was defined as the fraction of unique TCRs that were SARS-CoV-2-associated, and depth was defined as the fraction of total T cells that were SARS-CoV-2-associated. Using the MIRA data, each spike-specific TCR was mapped to the spike region that the TCR reacts to and placed in a CD4 or CD8 class. Log10-transformed breadth and depth values were compared by one-way ANOVA with Sidak's multiple comparisons tests. Drawn from immuneACCESS, this table holds only the in-frame rearrangements with V and J called that TCRdb kept. Clones are partly lost; checked studies trace under half to an unresolved V gene and leave the rest unexplained. V and J calls plus clone size are reproduced from that table; the DNA served to infer D and trimming. The sample data list about 130,000 clones, and approximately 86% of these were observed just once. The ten largest make up 4.5% to 6.5% of the sample.

Based on the germline V gene, the CDR1 and CDR2 sequences are MNHEY and SVGAGI. The germline V end is reduced by 6 bases and the J end by 4 bases; junction bases left unmatched: 5. The CDR3 covers 13 residues, taking in both the cysteine and the phenylalanine. Only the CDR3 region is kept as DNA, spanning 39 bases read in frame from base 1. The sample consisted of peripheral blood, taken 28 days after the second AZD1222 dose. The sequence came from an adult who received the AZD1222 COVID-19 vaccine. The chain is encoded by TRBV6-5 joined to TRBJ1-2; a stretch of 7 junction bases matches TRBD1. CDR3 protein: CASSLRGAYGYTF. The DNA sequence reads TGTGCCAGCAGCCTCAGGGGGGCCTATGGCTACACCTTC.